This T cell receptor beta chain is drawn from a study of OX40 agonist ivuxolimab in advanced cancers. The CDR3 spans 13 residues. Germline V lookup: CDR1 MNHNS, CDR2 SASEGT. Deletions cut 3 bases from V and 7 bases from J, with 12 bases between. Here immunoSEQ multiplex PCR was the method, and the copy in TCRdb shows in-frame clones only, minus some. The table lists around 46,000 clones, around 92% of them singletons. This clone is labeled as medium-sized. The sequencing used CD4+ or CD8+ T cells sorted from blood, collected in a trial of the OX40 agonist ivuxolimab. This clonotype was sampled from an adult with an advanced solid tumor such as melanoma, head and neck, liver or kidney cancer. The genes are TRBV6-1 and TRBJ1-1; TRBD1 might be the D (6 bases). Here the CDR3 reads CASSEGDTDEAFF. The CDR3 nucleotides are TGTGCCAGCAGTGAGGGGGACACAGATGAAGCTTTCTTT.